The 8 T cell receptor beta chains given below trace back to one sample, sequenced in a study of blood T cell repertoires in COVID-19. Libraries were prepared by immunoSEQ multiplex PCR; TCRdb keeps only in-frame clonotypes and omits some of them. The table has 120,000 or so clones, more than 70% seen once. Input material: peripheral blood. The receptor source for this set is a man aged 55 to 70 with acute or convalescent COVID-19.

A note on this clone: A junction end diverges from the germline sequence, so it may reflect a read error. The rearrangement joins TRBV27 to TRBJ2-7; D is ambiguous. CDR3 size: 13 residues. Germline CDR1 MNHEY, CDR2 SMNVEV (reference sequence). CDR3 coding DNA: TGTGCCAGCAGCCCGTTTAGCTCCCACGAGCAGTACTTC. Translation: CASSPFSSHEQYF.

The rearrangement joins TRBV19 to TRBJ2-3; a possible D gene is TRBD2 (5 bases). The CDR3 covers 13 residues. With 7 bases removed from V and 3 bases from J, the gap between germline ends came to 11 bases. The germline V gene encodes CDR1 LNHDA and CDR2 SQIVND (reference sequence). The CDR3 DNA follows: TGTGCCAGTACAAAGACGGGAACAGATACGCAGTATTTT. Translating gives CASTKTGTDTQYF.

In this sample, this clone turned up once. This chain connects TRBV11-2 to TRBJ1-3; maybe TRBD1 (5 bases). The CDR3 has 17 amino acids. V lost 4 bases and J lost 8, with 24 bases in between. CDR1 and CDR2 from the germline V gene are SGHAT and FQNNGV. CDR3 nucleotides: TGTGCCAGCAGCTCAGCCCGACAGACCTTTACTGGGGACACCATATATTTT. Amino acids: CASSSARQTFTGDTIYF.

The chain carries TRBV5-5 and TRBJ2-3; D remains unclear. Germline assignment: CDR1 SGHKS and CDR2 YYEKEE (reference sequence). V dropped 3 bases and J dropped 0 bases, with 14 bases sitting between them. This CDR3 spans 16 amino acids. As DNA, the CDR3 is TGTGCCAGCAGCTCGGTCCAGGAAATTAGCACAGATACGCAGTATTTT. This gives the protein CASSSVQEISTDTQYF.

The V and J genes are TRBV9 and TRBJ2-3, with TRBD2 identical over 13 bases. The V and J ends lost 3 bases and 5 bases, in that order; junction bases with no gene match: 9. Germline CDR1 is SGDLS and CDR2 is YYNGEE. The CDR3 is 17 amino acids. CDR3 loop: CASSEAPLAGGLDTQYF. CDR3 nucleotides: TGTGCCAGCAGCGAGGCCCCACTAGCGGGAGGGTTAGATACGCAGTATTTT.

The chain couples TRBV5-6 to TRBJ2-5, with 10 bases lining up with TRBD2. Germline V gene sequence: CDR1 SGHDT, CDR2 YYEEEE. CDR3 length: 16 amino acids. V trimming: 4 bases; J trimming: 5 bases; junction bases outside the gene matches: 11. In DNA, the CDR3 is TGTGCCAGCAGCCTGCGGGTAGCGGGAGGTTGGGAGACCCAGTACTTC. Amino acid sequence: CASSLRVAGGWETQYF.

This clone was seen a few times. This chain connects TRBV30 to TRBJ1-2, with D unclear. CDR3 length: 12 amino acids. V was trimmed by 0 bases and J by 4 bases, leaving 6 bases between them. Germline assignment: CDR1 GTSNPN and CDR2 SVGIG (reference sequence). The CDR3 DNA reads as TGTGCCTGGAGTGTTCTCCTCTATGGCTACACCTTC. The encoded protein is CAWSVLLYGYTF.

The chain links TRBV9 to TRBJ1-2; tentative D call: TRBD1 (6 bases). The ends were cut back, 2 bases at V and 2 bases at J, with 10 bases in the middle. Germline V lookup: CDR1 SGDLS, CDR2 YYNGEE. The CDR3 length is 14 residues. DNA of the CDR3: TGTGCCAGCAGCGTGGACAGAGCAAACTATGGCTACACCTTC. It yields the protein CASSVDRANYGYTF.